The 29 T cell receptor beta chains given below trace back to one sample, sequenced in a study of blood T cell repertoires in COVID-19. Clones were sequenced by immunoSEQ multiplex PCR, and TCRdb holds only the in-frame ones, with some missing. The sample carries about 160,000 clones, approximately 83% recorded once. The source material was peripheral blood. All receptors come from a woman of 80 years or more with active or convalescent COVID-19.

J is TRBJ1-2 and V is TRBV2, with 7 bases identical to TRBD1. This CDR3 is built from 15 residues. Germline CDR1 SNHLY, CDR2 FYNNEI. The junction had 8 bases not matched to a gene; V was cut back by 0 bases and J by 7 bases. CDR3 residues: CASSEARQGSSGYTF. In nucleotides, the CDR3 is TGTGCCAGCAGTGAAGCTCGACAGGGCTCGAGTGGCTACACCTTC.

V usage is TRBV5-6 and J usage is TRBJ1-5; 8 bases agree with TRBD1. Germline-derived CDR1 and CDR2 are SGHDT and YYEEEE. The CDR3 totals 14 residues. The trim removed 4 bases at V and 5 bases at J, leaving 5 bases unmatched. CDR3 nucleotide sequence: TGTGCCAGCAGCCCCGGGACAGGCCATCAGCCCCAGCATTTT. Translation: CASSPGTGHQPQHF.

The CDR3 sequence: CASSLVGASGNTIYF. The CDR3 DNA follows: TGTGCCAGCAGCTTAGTTGGGGCCTCTGGAAACACCATATATTTT. V usage is TRBV7-2 and J usage is TRBJ1-3, with TRBD1 as a possible D gene (5 bases). CDR3 size: 15 residues. Germline V gene data show CDR1 as SGHTA and CDR2 as FQGNSA. The ends were cut back, 1 base at V and 0 bases at J, with 7 bases in the middle.

The chain couples TRBV2 to TRBJ1-4; D may be TRBD1 (6 bases). This CDR3 region has 12 residues. Between the trimmed V and J ends, which lost 6 bases and 8 bases, there was a span of 10 bases. CDR1 is SNHLY, CDR2 FYNNEI, per germline. The CDR3 DNA reads TGTGCCAGCAGCCGAACAGGGGAAAAACTGTTTTTT. Translated, it gives CASSRTGEKLFF.

The V gene is TRBV11-2, the J gene TRBJ1-4; D is unclear. The CDR3 spans 17 residues. The germline CDR1 and CDR2 sequences are SGHAT and FQNNGV. Trimming pared 6 bases from V and 5 bases from J, leaving 22 bases between. The CDR3 DNA sequence: TGTGCCAGCAGTTCGACATACGACCATCCGGGGAATGAAAAACTGTTTTTT. Protein sequence: CASSSTYDHPGNEKLFF.

This chain links TRBV7-9 with TRBJ2-3; 9 bases map to TRBD2. From germline, CDR1 is SEHNR and CDR2 FQNEAQ (reference sequence). The CDR3 totals 16 residues. The trim removed 2 bases at V and 4 bases at J, leaving 7 bases unmatched. The CDR3 DNA reads TGTGCCAGCAGCTTATTGCGGGGGGGCCGTTCAGATACGCAGTATTTT. It yields the protein CASSLLRGGRSDTQYF.

The genes are TRBV7-9 and TRBJ1-3; no reliable D call. Trimming took off 2 bases at V and 2 bases at J, with 7 bases between the two ends. CDR3 length equals 14 residues. Germline lookup yields CDR1 SEHNR and CDR2 FQNEAQ (reference sequence). CDR3 region: CASSLPGTGNTIYF. The DNA of the CDR3 is TGTGCCAGCAGCTTACCGGGAACTGGAAACACCATATATTTT. The full variable domain, in which reference TRBV7-9 and TRBJ1-3 provide the parts outside the CDR3, is DTGVSQNPRHKITKRGQNVTFRCDPISEHNRLYWYRQTLGQGPEFLTYFQNEAQLEKSRLLSDRFSAERPKGSFSTLEIQRTEQGDSAMYLCASSLPGTGNTIYFGEGSWLTVV.

This chain links TRBV18 with TRBJ2-7; a weak D match, TRBD1 (6 bases). The CDR3 extends over 15 amino acids. V shed 3 bases and J shed 2 bases, with 14 bases lying between them. The germline V gene has CDR1 KGHSH and CDR2 LQKENI. The CDR3 coding sequence is TGTGCCAGCTCACCTCCGGGACACCTTGCCTACGAGCAGTACTTC. This codes for CASSPPGHLAYEQYF.

The gene calls are TRBV10-1 and TRBJ2-7; 7 bases align to TRBD1. The CDR3 loop spans 14 amino acids. CDR1 is WNHNN, CDR2 SYGVQD, per germline (reference sequence). With V trimmed by 7 bases and J by 1 base, 7 bases remained unmatched. This CDR3 reads CASIPRGQSYEQYF. The DNA of the CDR3 is TGCGCCAGCATCCCAAGGGGACAGTCCTACGAGCAGTACTTC.

The chain links TRBV10-3 to TRBJ1-3; no clear D. The CDR3 loop spans 12 amino acids. The V end was cut by 8 bases, the J end by 0 bases, with 5 bases between. Germline CDR1 is ENHRY and CDR2 is SYGVKD. CDR3: CAIASSGNTIYF. The CDR3 DNA sequence: TGTGCCATCGCGAGCTCTGGAAACACCATATATTTT.

This clone was detected only once. The rearrangement joins TRBV25-1 to TRBJ2-3; a possible D gene is TRBD1 (6 bases). The germline CDR1 and CDR2 sequences are MGHDK and SYGVNS. This CDR3 region has 18 residues. Trimming took 1 base from V and 0 from J, leaving 17 bases between them. The CDR3 coding sequence is TGTGCCAGCAGTGAATTGGGCTGGGACACCACTAGCACAGATACGCAGTATTTT. Residues: CASSELGWDTTSTDTQYF.

The table lists this clone with a few counts. This sequence joins TRBV15 and TRBJ1-5, with TRBD1 identical over 8 bases. CDR1 LNHNV and CDR2 YYDKDF come from the germline V gene (reference sequence). V gave up 4 bases and J gave up 1 base; unmatched junction bases: 9. This CDR3 comprises 17 residues. DNA for the CDR3: TGTGCCACCAGCACCGAAAGGACAGGGAGGAGCAATCAGCCCCAGCATTTT. Its translation: CATSTERTGRSNQPQHF.

The J gene is TRBJ2-2, the V gene TRBV5-8, with 9 positions matching TRBD2. With V trimmed by 0 bases and J by 3 bases, 3 bases remained unmatched. The CDR3 sequence is 16 residues long. Germline CDR1 and CDR2: SGHTS and YDEGEE. CDR3 loop: CASSLGLAADTGELFF. The CDR3 DNA is TGTGCCAGCAGCTTGGGACTAGCGGCCGACACCGGGGAGCTGTTTTTT.

The V call is TRBV2, the J call TRBJ2-3; a possible D gene is TRBD1 (5 bases). The ends were cut back, 6 bases at V and 1 base at J, with 20 bases in the middle. This CDR3 is built from 17 residues. Germline V gives CDR1 SNHLY, CDR2 FYNNEI. CDR3 protein: CASSRGGRVTRTDTQYF. The CDR3 nucleotides are TGTGCCAGCAGCCGAGGCGGCAGGGTGACCCGCACAGATACGCAGTATTTT.

The chain carries TRBV11-2 and TRBJ2-3, with 10 nucleotides matching TRBD2. Looked up from germline, CDR1 is SGHAT and CDR2 is FQNNGV. The CDR3 contains 17 residues. The trim removed 4 bases at V and 1 base at J, leaving 8 bases unmatched. The DNA for the CDR3 is TGTGCCAGCAGCTCAGCGACTAGCGGGTCAGGCACAGATACGCAGTATTTT. This translates into CASSSATSGSGTDTQYF.

The chain combines TRBV14 with TRBJ2-3; possible D gene TRBD1, 6 bases. Germline CDR1 reads SGHDN; CDR2 reads FVKESK. This CDR3 comprises 12 residues. Between the trimmed V and J ends, which lost 3 bases and 12 bases, there was a span of 13 bases. The CDR3 DNA is TGTGCCAGCAGCCAGGACAGAGTCATTCAGTATTTT. This translates into CASSQDRVIQYF.

Concerning this clone itself: The sample contains more than one DNA sequence encoding this CDR3. This chain uses TRBV9 with TRBJ2-7; D possibly corresponds to TRBD1 (6 bases). The CDR3 length is 14 residues. V was cut by 2 bases and J by 3 bases, with 12 bases left in between. Germline V gene data show CDR1 as SGDLS and CDR2 as YYNGEE. Here the CDR3 reads CASSVGQSSYEQYF. The CDR3 DNA follows: TGTGCCAGCAGCGTTGGACAGAGCAGCTACGAGCAGTACTTC.

The genes are TRBV12-3 or TRBV12-4 and TRBJ1-3; D might be TRBD1 (5 bases). V was clipped by 6 bases and J by 2 bases, with 8 bases between them. This CDR3 region has 13 residues. Here the CDR3 DNA reads TGTGCCAGCAGCAAGGGGACTGGAAACACCATATATTTT. The encoded protein is CASSKGTGNTIYF.

The chain employs TRBV18 and TRBJ1-1; 7 nucleotides align to TRBD1. V was pared by 3 bases and J by 1 base, with 11 bases of the junction left unmatched. Germline-derived CDR1 and CDR2 are KGHSH and LQKENI. This CDR3 is built from 17 residues. The CDR3 nucleotides are TGTGCCAGCTCACCTTCGCAGGGGGTGAAAGGGAACACTGAAGCTTTCTTT. Amino acid sequence: CASSPSQGVKGNTEAFF.

V gene TRBV19 combines with J gene TRBJ1-6; D possibly corresponds to TRBD1 (5 bases). Germline V gene data show CDR1 as LNHDA and CDR2 as SQIVND (reference sequence). Trimming took 0 bases from V and 0 from J, leaving 15 bases between them. The length of the CDR3 is 19 residues. The CDR3 region is CASSIDLGRGSSYNSPLHF. Here the CDR3 DNA reads TGTGCCAGTAGTATAGATCTAGGTAGGGGAAGCTCCTATAATTCACCCCTCCACTTT.

The CDR3 DNA reads TGTGCCAGCAGCTTTGGGGCAGGGGCTAACACCGGGGAGCTGTTTTTT. Translated, it gives CASSFGAGANTGELFF. The chain employs TRBV7-2 and TRBJ2-2; D may be TRBD1 (6 bases). Germline V CDR1 and CDR2: SGHTA, FQGNSA. Trimming pared 3 bases from V and 2 bases from J, leaving 13 bases between. This CDR3 spans 16 amino acids.

This chain joins TRBV5-1 and TRBJ1-6; D is perhaps TRBD1 (6 bases). Germline V gene data show CDR1 as SGHRS and CDR2 as YFSETQ. V was pared by 2 bases and J by 1 base, with 10 bases between. The CDR3 has 16 residues. The CDR3 sequence is CASSLQGDSYNSPLHF. The DNA for the CDR3 is TGCGCCAGCAGCTTACAGGGAGATTCCTATAATTCACCCCTCCACTTT.

The V call is TRBV10-3, the J call TRBJ2-3; TRBD2 agrees at 14 bases. The CDR3 covers 17 residues. The J segment lost 2 bases and the V segment lost 7 bases, leaving 8 bases of the junction unmatched. CDR1 is ENHRY, CDR2 SYGVKD, per germline. CDR3 region: CAIKGTSGGPDTDTQYF. The CDR3 coding sequence is TGTGCCATCAAGGGGACTAGCGGGGGACCGGACACAGATACGCAGTATTTT.

V is TRBV7-8 and J is TRBJ1-6; no definite D call. Germline values: CDR1 SGHVS, CDR2 FQNEAQ. V lost 1 base and J 0 bases, leaving 16 bases between the germline ends. The CDR3 extends over 19 amino acids. CDR3 loop: CASSLEEGLRSSYNSPLHF. CDR3 in DNA: TGTGCCAGCAGCTTAGAGGAGGGCCTGAGGAGCTCCTATAATTCACCCCTCCACTTT.

The chain carries TRBV30 and TRBJ1-5, with 9 positions matching TRBD1. After removal of 3 bases from V and 2 bases from J, the junction contained 5 bases not matched to a gene. The CDR3 is 15 residues long. Germline CDR1 reads GTSNPN; CDR2 reads SVGIG (reference sequence). The CDR3 loop reads CAWRLQGAGNQPQHF. Written as DNA, the CDR3 is TGTGCCTGGAGATTACAGGGGGCCGGCAATCAGCCCCAGCATTTT.

V and J are TRBV4-1 and TRBJ1-2, with D possibly matching TRBD1 (6 bases). Germline CDR1 and CDR2: MGHRA and YSYEKL. This CDR3 has 14 residues. V was shortened by 0 bases and J by 7 bases, with 12 bases between the two germline ends. CDR3 in amino acids: CASSQDRGARGYTF. The CDR3 DNA is TGCGCCAGCAGCCAAGATCGGGGGGCCCGTGGCTACACCTTC.

J is TRBJ1-5 and V is TRBV7-2; TRBD1 agrees at 7 bases. Germline-derived CDR1 and CDR2 are SGHTA and FQGNSA. This CDR3 has 14 amino acids. V gave up 3 bases and J gave up 6 bases; unmatched junction bases: 5. This CDR3 reads CASSFDRASQPQHF. DNA of the CDR3: TGTGCCAGCAGCTTCGACAGGGCGAGTCAGCCCCAGCATTTT.

The chain employs TRBV19 and TRBJ2-2; TRBD1 might be the D (6 bases). The germline CDR1 and CDR2 sequences are LNHDA and SQIVND (reference sequence). This CDR3 is 14 amino acids long. V was cut by 4 bases and J by 3 bases, with 9 bases left in between. This CDR3 reads CASSTGAHTGELFF. As DNA, the CDR3 is TGTGCCAGTAGTACAGGGGCCCACACCGGGGAGCTGTTTTTT.

The rearrangement links TRBV19 to TRBJ1-5, with 7 bases aligning to TRBD1. The germline V gene has CDR1 LNHDA and CDR2 SQIVND (reference sequence). The trim removed 8 bases at V and 2 bases at J, leaving 6 bases unmatched. This CDR3 is built from 14 residues. CDR3 residues: CASGRGQGNQPQHF. Written as DNA, the CDR3 is TGTGCCAGTGGGCGTGGACAGGGCAATCAGCCCCAGCATTTT.